A selection of T cell receptor beta chains follows, all from one sample in a study of T cells in Graves' hyperthyroidism and ophthalmopathy. TCRdb reprocessed the multiplex PCR reads with MiXCR, giving one entry per CDR3 protein. Here the sample spans 750,000 to 950,000 distinct CDR3 sequences, about two fifths being singletons. Input material: blood. The source of these receptors is a man aged 18 to 29 with Graves' hyperthyroidism. Both conserved end residues are part of each CDR3. D genes are given only for firm matches. Size is omitted from some rows. Given values are once, few, many or a class for expanded clones.

j_gene: TRBJ1-5
abundance: few
v_gene: TRBV12-3/TRBV12-4
d_gene: TRBD1
CDR3nt: TGTGCCAGCAGTCCTCCGACAGGGGGGTCAAGCAATCAGCCCCAGCATTTT
CDR3aa: CASSPPTGGSSNQPQHF

j_gene: TRBJ1-3
abundance: .
v_gene: TRBV28
d_gene: .
CDR3nt: TGTGCCAGCAGCTCCGGTCGAAACACCATATATTTT
CDR3aa: CASSSGRNTIYF

j_gene: TRBJ2-5
abundance: .
v_gene: TRBV7-6
d_gene: .
CDR3nt: TGTGCCAGCGCGACTAGCTCAGGGGGGGAGACCCAGTACTTC
CDR3aa: CASATSSGGETQYF

j_gene: TRBJ1-4
abundance: few
v_gene: TRBV7-2
d_gene: .
CDR3nt: TGTGCCAGCAGCTTAGCAAGAGCCGATAATGAAAAACTGTTTTTT
CDR3aa: CASSLARADNEKLFF

j_gene: TRBJ2-5
abundance: few
v_gene: TRBV2
d_gene: .
CDR3nt: TGTGCCAGCCGCTCCTCCCAGGGGAATTGGGAGACCCAGTACTTC
CDR3aa: CASRSSQGNWETQYF

j_gene: TRBJ1-1
abundance: few
v_gene: TRBV6-1
d_gene: .
CDR3nt: TGTGCCAGCAGTGAACGGACGAACACTGAAGCTTTCTTT
CDR3aa: CASSERTNTEAFF

j_gene: TRBJ1-1
abundance: .
v_gene: TRBV2
d_gene: .
CDR3nt: TGTGCCAGCTTAACGGAGAACACTGAAGCTTTCTTT
CDR3aa: CASLTENTEAFF

j_gene: TRBJ2-7
abundance: .
v_gene: TRBV10-3
d_gene: TRBD1
CDR3nt: TGTGCCACCAGCCGGGACAGAGACTCCTACGAGCAGTACTTC
CDR3aa: CATSRDRDSYEQYF

j_gene: TRBJ2-6
abundance: .
v_gene: TRBV6-1
d_gene: .
CDR3nt: TGTGCCAGCAGGGAAACCGGAGAGTTGACCGGGGCCAACGTCCTGACTTTC
CDR3aa: CASRETGELTGANVLTF

j_gene: TRBJ2-5
abundance: .
v_gene: TRBV7-8
d_gene: .
CDR3nt: TGTGCCAGCAGCTTAATAGGCGCCGGGGCAGAGGAGACCCAGTACTTC
CDR3aa: CASSLIGAGAEETQYF

j_gene: TRBJ1-1
abundance: many
v_gene: TRBV7-9
d_gene: .
CDR3nt: TGTGCCAGCATCCCCTTGGACACCCAACCCACTAGCACTGAAGCTTTCTTT
CDR3aa: CASIPLDTQPTSTEAFF

j_gene: TRBJ1-1
abundance: .
v_gene: TRBV6-5
d_gene: .
CDR3nt: TGTGCCAGCAGTTACTCGAACAGCCGGACCGATGAAGCTTTCTTT
CDR3aa: CASSYSNSRTDEAFF

j_gene: TRBJ2-6
abundance: few
v_gene: TRBV4-2
d_gene: TRBD2
CDR3nt: TGTGCCAGCAGCCGGGGGACTACTGGGGCCAACGTCCTGACTTTC
CDR3aa: CASSRGTTGANVLTF

j_gene: TRBJ1-2
abundance: .
v_gene: TRBV29-1
d_gene: .
CDR3nt: TGCAGCTTAGGCCGGCAACCTTATGGCTACACCTTC
CDR3aa: CSLGRQPYGYTF

j_gene: TRBJ1-5
abundance: .
v_gene: TRBV7-8
d_gene: .
CDR3nt: TGTGCCAGCAGCTTAGAGGGAAGAGAGAGCAATCAGCCCCAGCATTTT
CDR3aa: CASSLEGRESNQPQHF

j_gene: TRBJ1-1
abundance: .
v_gene: TRBV19
d_gene: TRBD1
CDR3nt: TGTGCCAGTAAAAGGGGGCGCCCCCCGAACACTGAAGCTTTCTTT
CDR3aa: CASKRGRPPNTEAFF

j_gene: TRBJ2-7
abundance: .
v_gene: TRBV20-1
d_gene: TRBD2
CDR3nt: TGCAGTGCTAGAGATCGATGGGGACTAGTCCGCTCCTACGAGCAGTACTTC
CDR3aa: CSARDRWGLVRSYEQYF

j_gene: TRBJ2-7
abundance: .
v_gene: TRBV6-5
d_gene: .
CDR3nt: TGTGCCAGCAGTCCCGGCTCTCGTCCCTCCTACGAGCAGTACTTC
CDR3aa: CASSPGSRPSYEQYF

j_gene: TRBJ1-2
abundance: .
v_gene: TRBV6-1
d_gene: TRBD1
CDR3nt: TGTGCCAGCACCTTTGACAGGGAAGGTCCCTATGGCTACACCTTC
CDR3aa: CASTFDREGPYGYTF

j_gene: TRBJ2-2
abundance: few
v_gene: TRBV7-2
d_gene: .
CDR3nt: TGTGCCAGCAGCTTATCCAAGGCGGCGGACACCGGGGAGCTGTTTTTT
CDR3aa: CASSLSKAADTGELFF

j_gene: TRBJ2-6
abundance: few
v_gene: TRBV5-4
d_gene: .
CDR3nt: TGTGCCAGCAGCTTGGGAGGGGCTAGCTCTGGGGCCAACGTCCTGACTTTC
CDR3aa: CASSLGGASSGANVLTF

j_gene: TRBJ1-1
abundance: .
v_gene: TRBV10-3
d_gene: TRBD1
CDR3nt: TGTGCCATCAGTGAGACAGGGGGCAAGTCTGAAGCTTTCTTT
CDR3aa: CAISETGGKSEAFF

j_gene: TRBJ2-7
abundance: few
v_gene: TRBV7-7
d_gene: TRBD1
CDR3nt: TGTGCTAGCAGCTTAGCGCTAATCGGGGACAGGGGAGCTCGAGAGCAGTACTTC
CDR3aa: CASSLALIGDRGAREQYF

j_gene: TRBJ1-1
abundance: .
v_gene: TRBV20-1
d_gene: .
CDR3nt: TGCAGTGCTAGAGGGTTGGTCAGCCTGAACACTGAAGCTTTCTTT
CDR3aa: CSARGLVSLNTEAFF

j_gene: TRBJ2-7
abundance: .
v_gene: TRBV20-1
d_gene: .
CDR3nt: TGCAGTGCTCCGCCCCGCAGCTCCTACGAGCAGTACTTC
CDR3aa: CSAPPRSSYEQYF

j_gene: TRBJ1-2
abundance: many
v_gene: TRBV7-9
d_gene: .
CDR3nt: TGTGCCAGCAGCTTAGGGGGATTCGACTATGGCTACACCTTC
CDR3aa: CASSLGGFDYGYTF

j_gene: TRBJ2-7
abundance: few
v_gene: TRBV7-3
d_gene: TRBD2
CDR3nt: TGTGCCAGCAGACCGACCAATAGCGGGTACGAGCAGTACTTC
CDR3aa: CASRPTNSGYEQYF

j_gene: TRBJ1-2
abundance: .
v_gene: TRBV6-1
d_gene: TRBD1
CDR3nt: TGTGCCACTACCGGGACAGTATATGGCTACACCTTC
CDR3aa: CATTGTVYGYTF

j_gene: TRBJ1-4
abundance: .
v_gene: TRBV12-3/TRBV12-4
d_gene: .
CDR3nt: TGTGCCAGCAGTTTGGAGGGGCCAGGGGACGAAAAACTGTTTTTT
CDR3aa: CASSLEGPGDEKLFF

j_gene: TRBJ2-7
abundance: .
v_gene: TRBV15
d_gene: .
CDR3nt: TGTGCCACCAGCAGCTTACAGGGTGTTGAGCAGTACTTC
CDR3aa: CATSSLQGVEQYF

j_gene: TRBJ2-5
abundance: .
v_gene: TRBV20-1
d_gene: .
CDR3nt: TGCAGTGCTAGCAAACGTTTCGGAGCGCTCCAAGAGACCCAGTACTTC
CDR3aa: CSASKRFGALQETQYF

j_gene: TRBJ1-1
abundance: once
v_gene: TRBV29-1
d_gene: .
CDR3nt: TGCAGTGTACGGGCGAGCACTGAAGCTTTCTTT
CDR3aa: CSVRASTEAFF

j_gene: TRBJ1-2
abundance: few
v_gene: TRBV5-1
d_gene: .
CDR3nt: TGCGCCAGCAGCTTGGTGCGCACCAGCTATGGCTACACCTTC
CDR3aa: CASSLVRTSYGYTF

j_gene: TRBJ2-7
abundance: few
v_gene: TRBV20-1
d_gene: TRBD1
CDR3nt: TGCAGTGCTCTAAAGGGACAGGGGGCGCGAGAGCAGTACTTC
CDR3aa: CSALKGQGAREQYF

j_gene: TRBJ1-1
abundance: few
v_gene: TRBV20-1
d_gene: .
CDR3nt: TGCAGTGCTCGTTACGCCCGGGGGGGTGACACTGAAGCTTTCTTT
CDR3aa: CSARYARGGDTEAFF

j_gene: TRBJ2-7
abundance: many
v_gene: TRBV10-3
d_gene: .
CDR3nt: TGTGCCACCGCCGGACCGCGGATCTACGAGCAGTACTTC
CDR3aa: CATAGPRIYEQYF

j_gene: TRBJ1-1
abundance: many
v_gene: TRBV9
d_gene: .
CDR3nt: TGTGCCAGCAGCGCGGGGGCACAAACTGAAGCTTTCTTT
CDR3aa: CASSAGAQTEAFF

j_gene: TRBJ2-2
abundance: .
v_gene: TRBV5-1
d_gene: .
CDR3nt: TGCGCCAGCAGCAAGGAACAGGCATCGGCCGGGGAGCTGTTTTTT
CDR3aa: CASSKEQASAGELFF

j_gene: TRBJ1-1
abundance: few
v_gene: TRBV5-1
d_gene: TRBD1
CDR3nt: TGCGCCAGCAGCCCGGGGGACAGGGTGGGGACTGAAGCTTTCTTT
CDR3aa: CASSPGDRVGTEAFF

j_gene: TRBJ1-1
abundance: once
v_gene: TRBV11-1
d_gene: .
CDR3nt: TGTGCCAGCAGCCCTCGGGTTCCGACGAACACTGAAGCTTTCTTT
CDR3aa: CASSPRVPTNTEAFF

j_gene: TRBJ1-6
abundance: few
v_gene: TRBV7-9
d_gene: TRBD1
CDR3nt: TGTGCCAGCAGCTTACTCCCCGGGACAGTCACCTTGGGGTATAATTCACCCCTCCACTTT
CDR3aa: CASSLLPGTVTLGYNSPLHF

j_gene: TRBJ2-2
abundance: .
v_gene: TRBV7-2
d_gene: .
CDR3nt: TGTGCCAGCAGCTTAGGTGGGAGACAGAACACCGGGGAGCTGTTTTTT
CDR3aa: CASSLGGRQNTGELFF

j_gene: TRBJ1-1
abundance: .
v_gene: TRBV20-1
d_gene: .
CDR3nt: TGCAGTGCCTTGGACAGACCGAACACTGAAGCTTTCTTT
CDR3aa: CSALDRPNTEAFF

j_gene: TRBJ1-2
abundance: many
v_gene: TRBV15
d_gene: TRBD1
CDR3nt: TGTGCCACCAGCGCCCGACAGGGCTACAACTATGGCTACACCTTC
CDR3aa: CATSARQGYNYGYTF

j_gene: TRBJ1-1
abundance: few
v_gene: TRBV12-3/TRBV12-4
d_gene: TRBD1
CDR3nt: TGTGCCAGCAGCCCGATCGACAGGGTCACTGAAGCTTTCTTT
CDR3aa: CASSPIDRVTEAFF

j_gene: TRBJ2-7
abundance: few
v_gene: TRBV19
d_gene: TRBD1
CDR3nt: TGTGCCAGTAGTATGGGGGACAGGCCTTACGAGCAGTACTTC
CDR3aa: CASSMGDRPYEQYF

j_gene: TRBJ1-4
abundance: many
v_gene: TRBV7-2
d_gene: TRBD1
CDR3nt: TGTGCCAGCAGCTTCCAGACAGGGGAGAATGAAAAACTGTTTTTT
CDR3aa: CASSFQTGENEKLFF

j_gene: TRBJ1-4
abundance: .
v_gene: TRBV9
d_gene: TRBD1
CDR3nt: TGTGCCAGCAGCGCCCAGGGGGCAACTAATGAAAAACTGTTTTTT
CDR3aa: CASSAQGATNEKLFF

j_gene: TRBJ1-2
abundance: .
v_gene: TRBV10-3
d_gene: .
CDR3nt: TGTGCCATCAGTGCAGGGACCGGCTACACCTTC
CDR3aa: CAISAGTGYTF

j_gene: TRBJ2-7
abundance: few
v_gene: TRBV20-1
d_gene: TRBD2
CDR3nt: TGCAGTGCTGTGCGGGAGAGCTACGAGCAGTACTTC
CDR3aa: CSAVRESYEQYF